This paragraph covers one TCR beta chain sequence. This clone's antigen is unknown. Base qualities are not recorded, but no much larger clone differs from it by a single base. TCR CDR3 regions were amplified from genomic DNA by multiplex PCR using the deep immunoSEQ assay. For each cell subset, the extracted genomic DNA was distributed evenly across all wells of several immunoSEQ 96-well plates, and each plate served as one replicate. For sorted subsets, each replicate PCR was loaded with around 220 ng genomic DNA, equivalent to 25,000 to 35,000 T cell genomes. The purified libraries were quantified using a Qubit 3.0 fluorometer, sized with a Bioanalyzer 2100, and then quantified again using the KAPA Library Quantification kit. A separate single-read 150-cycle Illumina NextSeq 550 flow cell was used to sequence each immunoSEQ 96-well plate. In the paper's pipeline: Because the immunoSEQ output included only junctional sequences and no quality scores, the filtering could not be the same as the filtering used for full-length reads. Sequences were annotated with PyIR, a Python wrapper for IgBLAST v1.9, and V/J genes and CDR3 were assigned using IMGT germline references. Reads were filtered out if the reads had weak V/J assignments (E-value above 1e-6), no CDR3, stop codons, out-of-frame junctions, or ambiguous translated residues. V3J clonotypes were defined as sequences sharing the same inferred V gene, J gene, and CDR3 amino acid sequence. To compute the percentage overlap between repertoires, the number of shared unique clonotypes was divided by the size of the smaller repertoire. Repertoire richness was assessed with RTK rarefaction, the Chao1 estimator, and Recon v2.1 estimates of unobserved clonotypes. Generation probabilities were computed with OLGA for all TCRbeta clonotypes obtained by the gDNA method from several donors. The clones in this table, taken by TCRdb from immuneACCESS, are in-frame only. Not every clone is retained; where verified, under half of the shortfall comes from an unresolved V gene, and the cause of the rest is unknown. That table is the source of V, J and clone size, and D and trimming were worked out from the DNA. This sample lists around 2.1 million clones; nearly 97% were detected once. About 0.13% of the sample goes to the ten largest clones.

This specimen belongs to a study of shared clonotypes between healthy human individuals (dated by TCRdb to about 2020). Some background on the complete study: Two women and a few men aged 18 to 49 years were included in the cohort. For each donor, CD4 naive and CD4 memory were each given three plates, CD8 naive was given two plates, and CD8 memory was given one plate. The study deeply sequenced blood TCR repertoires of about five healthy adults to estimate repertoire size and the extent of clonotype sharing between individuals. Libraries were prepared and TCR repertoires were sequenced by different laboratories using diverse techniques, in order to increase sequencing depth and limit assay-specific biases. Each donor's leukapheresis produced roughly between roughly 0.85 and 9.5 billion PBMCs.

V sheds 1 base and J sheds 3 bases, leaving 13 bases between their ends. CDR1 is given as SGHNT and CDR2 as YENEEA, both from the germline V gene. Counted from cysteine to phenylalanine, this CDR3 has 15 amino acids. The retained sequence is limited to the CDR3, 45 bases, with the frame set at the first base. Beyond this particular receptor, the publication reports: The genetic and exposure-history diversity represented was limited by the small number of donors. Sharing across a few donors was observed for roughly 5.4% of naive CD4, under 4% of naive CD8, roughly 2.3% of memory CD4, and about 0.4% of memory CD8 clonotypes. Compared with non-shared clonotypes, clonotypes shared by all four sorted-subset donors had higher generation probabilities. Sampling was restricted to blood, and TCR repertoires in tissues likely differ from the TCR repertoires found in blood. Pairwise subsampling indicated that sequencing depth was expected to affect the degree of clonotype sharing among donors. Naive subsets generally had larger estimated clonotype richness than memory subsets did. Rarefaction of sorted-subset datasets indicated incomplete sequencing despite the large sequencing depth.

The donors were healthy, HIV-negative adults with no recently reported acute infections or vaccinations. Only Caucasian adults living in Nashville, Tennessee, USA were represented among the donors. CD4+ T cells were enriched through magnetic negative selection, after which naive cells were positively selected on CD45RA and the remaining negative fraction served as the memory subset. After blood collection by leukapheresis, PBMCs were isolated using Ficoll-Histopaque density gradient centrifugation and then cryopreserved in the vapor phase of liquid nitrogen. Analytical flow cytometry was used to check the purity and quantity of each magnetically sorted T cell population. Genomic DNA was isolated from every sorted fraction and measured by UV absorbance on a Nanodrop 2000c.

The sequence came from a man between 18 and 29 years old in good health. The rearrangement joined TRBV11-3 to TRBJ2-7; matching of 5 bases hints at TRBD1 as the D gene. The sample was naive CD4+ T cells sorted from blood. What this sample's cell subset or site label stands for: CD45RA+ positively selected. The CDR3 here reads CASSLVGQGNYEQYF. The nucleotide sequence is TGTGCCAGCAGCTTAGTAGGCCAGGGCAACTACGAGCAGTACTTC.